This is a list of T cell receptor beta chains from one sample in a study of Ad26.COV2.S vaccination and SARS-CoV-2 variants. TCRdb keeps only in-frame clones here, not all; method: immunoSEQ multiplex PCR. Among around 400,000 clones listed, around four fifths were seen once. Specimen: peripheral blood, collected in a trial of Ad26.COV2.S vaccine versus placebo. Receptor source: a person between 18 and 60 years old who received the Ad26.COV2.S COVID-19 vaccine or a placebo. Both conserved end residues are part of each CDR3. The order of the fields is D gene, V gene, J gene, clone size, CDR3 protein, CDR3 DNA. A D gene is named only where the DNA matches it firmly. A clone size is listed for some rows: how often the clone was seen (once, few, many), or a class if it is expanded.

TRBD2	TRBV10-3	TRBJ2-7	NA	CAISESTSRAYEQYF	TGTGCCATCAGTGAGTCGACTAGCAGGGCCTACGAGCAGTACTTC
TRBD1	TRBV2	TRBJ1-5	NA	CASSAGTGIQFGNQPQHF	TGTGCCAGCAGTGCGGGGACAGGGATCCAGTTTGGCAATCAGCCCCAGCATTTT
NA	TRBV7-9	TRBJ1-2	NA	CASSSVDEGYTF	TGTGCCAGCAGCTCTGTTGACGAGGGCTACACCTTC
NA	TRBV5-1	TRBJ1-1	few	CASSLEPGLNTEAFF	TGCGCCAGCAGCTTGGAGCCGGGTTTGAACACTGAAGCTTTCTTT
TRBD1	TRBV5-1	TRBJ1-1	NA	CASTSLEGGWTEAFF	TGCGCCAGCACCTCCTTAGAAGGGGGCTGGACTGAAGCTTTCTTT
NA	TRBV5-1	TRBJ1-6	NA	CASSMNPSSYNSPLHF	TGCGCCAGCAGTATGAACCCGAGCTCCTATAATTCACCCCTCCACTTT
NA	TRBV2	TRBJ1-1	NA	CASSEGRGAPEAFF	TGTGCCAGCAGTGAGGGGCGGGGGGCCCCTGAAGCTTTCTTT
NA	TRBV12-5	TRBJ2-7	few	CASSLLVGSKYEQYF	TGTGCTAGTTCCCTACTGGTTGGGAGTAAGTACGAGCAGTACTTC
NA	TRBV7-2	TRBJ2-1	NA	CASSLVGAGSYNEQFF	TGTGCCAGCAGCTTAGTTGGGGCAGGGTCCTACAATGAGCAGTTCTTC
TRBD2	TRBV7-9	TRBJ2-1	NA	CASSFLAGAHNEQFF	TGTGCCAGCAGCTTTCTAGCGGGGGCCCACAATGAGCAGTTCTTC
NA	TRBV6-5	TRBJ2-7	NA	CASSPPGVDEQYF	TGTGCCAGCAGCCCCCCGGGGGTAGACGAGCAGTACTTC
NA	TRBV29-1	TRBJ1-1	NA	CSVNTGEMNTEAFF	TGCAGCGTTAATACGGGGGAAATGAACACTGAAGCTTTCTTT
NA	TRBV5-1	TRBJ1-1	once	CASSLTGRVRTEAFF	TGCGCCAGCAGCTTGACGGGACGTGTACGGACTGAAGCTTTCTTT
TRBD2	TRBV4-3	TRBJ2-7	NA	CASSQDRVERGPSYEQYF	TGCGCCAGCAGCCAAGATAGGGTAGAGCGGGGGCCCTCCTACGAGCAGTACTTC
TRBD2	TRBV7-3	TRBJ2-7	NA	CASSLAGGSYEQYF	TGTGCCAGCAGCCTAGCGGGCGGCTCCTACGAGCAGTACTTC
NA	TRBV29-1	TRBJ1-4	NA	CSVDGGSNEKLFF	TGCAGCGTTGATGGGGGCAGCAATGAAAAACTGTTTTTT
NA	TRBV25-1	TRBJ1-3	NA	CASSGQASGNTIYF	TGTGCCAGCAGTGGACAGGCCTCTGGAAACACCATATATTTT
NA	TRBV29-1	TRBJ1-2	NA	CSVGYGYTF	TGCAGCGTTGGCTATGGCTACACCTTC
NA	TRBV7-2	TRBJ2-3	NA	CASSGGTSRSTDTQYF	TGTGCCAGCAGCGGTGGGACGTCCAGAAGCACAGATACGCAGTATTTT
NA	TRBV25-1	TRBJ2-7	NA	CASSEVDRHYEQYF	TGTGCCAGCAGTGAGGTCGACAGACACTACGAGCAGTACTTC
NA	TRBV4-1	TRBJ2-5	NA	CASSQDWNSQETQYF	TGCGCCAGCAGCCAAGATTGGAACAGTCAAGAGACCCAGTACTTC
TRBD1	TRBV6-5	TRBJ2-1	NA	CASSLTGTYNEQFF	TGTGCCAGCAGTTTGACAGGGACCTACAATGAGCAGTTCTTC
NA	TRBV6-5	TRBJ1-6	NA	CASKRSHNSPLHF	TGTGCCAGCAAAAGGTCTCATAATTCACCCCTCCACTTT
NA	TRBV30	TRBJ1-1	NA	CAWSLLATEAFF	TGTGCCTGGTCACTCCTTGCTACTGAAGCTTTCTTT
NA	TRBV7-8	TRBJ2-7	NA	CASSPGRAGEQYF	TGTGCCAGCAGCCCGGGCAGGGCTGGCGAGCAGTACTTC
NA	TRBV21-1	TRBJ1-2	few	CDFRQPYGYTF	TGCGACTTTAGACAGCCATATGGCTACACCTTC
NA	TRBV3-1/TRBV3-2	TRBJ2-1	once	CASSQVTDNEQFF	TGTGCCAGCAGCCAAGTCACCGACAATGAGCAGTTCTTC
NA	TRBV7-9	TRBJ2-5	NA	CASSQNGGSETQYF	TGTGCCAGCAGCCAGAATGGTGGATCGGAGACCCAGTACTTC